These 17 T cell receptor beta chains share one sample of origin, sequenced in a study of T cell repertoires in cytomegalovirus infection. TCRdb reanalysed the reads using MiXCR and keeps one entry per CDR3 protein. The sample shows 900,000 to 950,000 distinct CDR3 sequences, roughly 30% of them seen only once. The antigens these receptors bind are not known. The specimen was cultured CD8+ T cells from PBMCs, collected from culture after CMV antigen stimulation. The receptors stem from a human donor in good health (CMV status not recorded). Some clones in this sample may be carry-over from other donors' samples.

For this clonotype: This could be a read error, since a much larger clone is one nucleotide away. The V and J genes are TRBV6-2 or TRBV6-3 and TRBJ1-2, with D possibly being TRBD1 (6 bases). The germline gives CDR1 MNHEY, CDR2 SVGEGT. Trimming shortened V by 0 bases and J by 2 bases, and 19 bases separated the two germline ends. The length of the CDR3 is 18 residues. For the CDR3, the DNA is TGTGCCAGCAGTTACTCGAGTTATCGACAGGACTTGAACTATGGCTACACCTTC. It yields the protein CASSYSSYRQDLNYGYTF.

This clonotype was observed many times. The gene calls are TRBV7-8 and TRBJ1-5; D remains unclear. CDR1 and CDR2 (germline): SGHVS, FQNEAQ. V was cut by 3 bases and J by 1 base, with 10 bases left in between. This CDR3 region has 15 residues. The CDR3 DNA sequence: TGTGCCAGCAGCTTTTACAAAGGGAGCAATCAGCCCCAGCATTTT. It codes for CASSFYKGSNQPQHF.

This clonotype was detected ten times or more. CDR3 amino acids: CASSFTGQDFQAQHF. The CDR3 DNA reads as TGTGCCAGCAGCTTCACGGGACAGGACTTCCAGGCCCAGCATTTT. The V and J genes are TRBV7-6 and TRBJ1-5; 8 bases align to TRBD1. From germline, CDR1 is SGHVS and CDR2 FNYEAQ. The V and J ends lost 3 bases and 11 bases, in that order; junction bases with no gene match: 12. This CDR3 contains 15 residues. Based on the CDR3 plus reference TRBV7-6 and TRBJ1-5, the full variable domain is GAGVSQSPRYKVTKRGQDVALRCDPISGHVSLYWYRQALGQGPEFLTYFNYEAQQDKSGLPNDRFSAERPEGSISTLTIQRTEQRDSAMYRCASSFTGQDFQAQHFGDGTRLSIL.

This clonotype was recorded a few times. The chain is built from TRBV4-2 and TRBJ2-7; no clear D gene. CDR3 length: 14 residues. Germline CDR1 and CDR2: LGHNA and YNFKEQ. V lost 1 base, J lost 5 bases, and 12 bases lay in between. CDR3 region: CASSQVGTRHEQYF. CDR3 nucleotide sequence: TGTGCCAGCAGCCAAGTTGGTACAAGACACGAGCAGTACTTC.

The rearrangement links TRBV19 to TRBJ2-5; 12 bases are shared with TRBD2. Trimming removed 9 bases from V and 0 bases from J; junction bases left unmatched: 2. The CDR3 covers 14 residues. Germline-derived CDR1 and CDR2 are LNHDA and SQIVND (reference sequence). The CDR3 region is CARRLAGDQETQYF. CDR3 bases: TGTGCCAGGAGACTAGCGGGGGACCAAGAGACCCAGTACTTC. Filled out from reference TRBV19 and TRBJ2-5, the complete variable domain reads DGGITQSPKYLFRKEGQNVTLSCEQNLNHDAMYWYRQDPGQGLRLIYYSQIVNDFQKGDIAEGYSVSREKKESFPLTVTSAQKNPTAFYLCARRLAGDQETQYFGPGTRLLVL.

Remarks on this clonotype: This may be a read error: a much more frequent sequence differs by one nucleotide. This chain's CDR3 is CANSSVTGPNQPQHF. CDR3 nucleotides: TGTGCCAACAGCTCGGTTACAGGTCCCAATCAGCCCCAGCATTTT. This rearrangement joins TRBV7-8 to TRBJ1-5; weak D call: TRBD1 (5 bases). The CDR3 runs to 15 residues. Germline V gene data show CDR1 as SGHVS and CDR2 as FQNEAQ.

This clonotype was detected many times. This chain links TRBV7-9 with TRBJ2-2; 7 bases agree with TRBD2. From germline, CDR1 is SEHNR and CDR2 FQNEAQ (reference sequence). This CDR3 comprises 15 residues. V dropped 4 bases and J dropped 1; count of bases not matched to a gene: 3. Here the CDR3 DNA reads TGTGCCAGCAGCTACCAGCGGGGGAACACCGGGGAGCTGTTTTTT. Protein product: CASSYQRGNTGELFF.

The V call is TRBV4-1, the J call TRBJ2-1; D gene unclear. Per germline, CDR1 MGHRA and CDR2 YSYEKL. V was pared by 1 base and J by 0 bases, with 7 bases between. The length of the CDR3 is 15 residues. As DNA, the CDR3 is TGCGCCAGCAGCCAAGTCGAAAGCTCCTACAATGAGCAGTTCTTC. It translates to CASSQVESSYNEQFF.

This chain joins TRBV12-5 and TRBJ2-7; possibly TRBD1 for D (5 bases). V shed 9 bases and J shed 6 bases, with 9 bases lying between them. Germline assignment: CDR1 LGHNT and CDR2 FRNRAP. CDR3 length: 10 residues. The chain's CDR3 is CASSGFEQYF. CDR3 DNA sequence: TGTGCTAGCTCAGGGTTCGAGCAGTACTTC.

This clonotype was counted only a few times. The chain joins TRBV6-2 or TRBV6-3 to TRBJ1-5; the match to TRBD1 covers 7 bases. The CDR3 runs 15 residues. Germline-derived CDR1 and CDR2 are MNHEY and SVGEGT. With V trimmed by 7 bases and J by 7 bases, 13 bases remained unmatched. The CDR3 is CASTTPTGRAQPQHF. The CDR3 DNA reads TGTGCCAGCACCACCCCGACAGGGCGGGCGCAGCCCCAGCATTTT.

V is TRBV7-9 and J is TRBJ2-7; a possible D gene is TRBD1 (6 bases). This CDR3 spans 13 amino acids. Germline CDR1 and CDR2: SEHNR and FQNEAQ (reference sequence). Trimming cost V 5 bases and J 3 bases, with 11 bases left between them. This CDR3 is CASSHGTHYEQYV. The CDR3 coding sequence is TGTGCCAGCAGCCACGGGACACACTACGAGCAGTACGTC.

The chain is built from TRBV6-6 and TRBJ1-2; 12 bases are shared with TRBD1. V was clipped by 7 bases and J by 8 bases; unmatched bases: 8. CDR3 size: 14 residues. Germline CDR1 MNHNY, CDR2 SVGAGI (reference sequence). The CDR3 sequence is CASNPGQGAWGYTF. CDR3 sequence (DNA): TGTGCCAGCAATCCGGGACAGGGGGCGTGGGGCTACACCTTC.

The chain is built from TRBV5-1 and TRBJ2-7; D is tentatively TRBD1 or TRBD2 (5 bases each). The germline V and J ends were trimmed by 0 bases and 2 bases, with 12 bases remaining between them. Per germline, CDR1 SGHRS and CDR2 YFSETQ. CDR3 length: 15 amino acids. The chain's CDR3 is CASSLEWGTTYEQYV. The CDR3 nucleotides are TGCGCCAGCAGCTTGGAGTGGGGGACGACCTACGAGCAGTACGTC.

As for this clonotype: The junction departs from the called germline gene at one end, perhaps through a read error. V gene TRBV7-9 combines with J gene TRBJ2-7, with a weak D call TRBD2 (6 bases). The CDR3 sequence is 13 residues long. Germline CDR1 reads SEHNR; CDR2 reads FQNEAQ (reference sequence). This CDR3 reads CVSSRGDFYEQYF. CDR3 DNA: TGTGTCAGCAGCCGAGGGGACTTCTACGAGCAGTACTTC.

This clonotype was counted between two and nine times. The chain uses TRBV7-8 and TRBJ2-3; TRBD2 matches at 10 bases. The germline gives CDR1 SGHVS, CDR2 FQNEAQ. The CDR3 length is 16 residues. V trimming: 5 bases; J trimming: 5 bases; junction bases outside the gene matches: 10. The CDR3 loop reads CASSLTAGGPVDTQYF. The CDR3 DNA sequence: TGTGCCAGCAGCCTAACAGCGGGGGGGCCAGTAGATACGCAGTATTTT.

This clonotype was counted only a few times. The V and J genes are TRBV9 and TRBJ2-3; 10 bases are a match to TRBD2. V shed 3 bases, J shed 5 bases, and the junction held 6 bases outside the gene matches. From germline, CDR1 is SGDLS and CDR2 YYNGEE. The CDR3 extends over 15 amino acids. CDR3 in amino acids: CASSELAGIRDTQYF. CDR3 coding DNA: TGTGCCAGCAGCGAACTAGCGGGGATAAGAGATACGCAGTATTTT.

V usage is TRBV5-4 and J usage is TRBJ2-5; unclear D gene. The CDR3 loop spans 13 amino acids. Per germline, CDR1 SGHNT and CDR2 YYREEE (reference sequence). V gave up 6 bases and J gave up 6 bases, with 15 bases separating them. CDR3 loop: CASTPAIGKTQYF. CDR3 in DNA: TGTGCCAGCACCCCGGCCATTGGGAAGACCCAGTACTTC.